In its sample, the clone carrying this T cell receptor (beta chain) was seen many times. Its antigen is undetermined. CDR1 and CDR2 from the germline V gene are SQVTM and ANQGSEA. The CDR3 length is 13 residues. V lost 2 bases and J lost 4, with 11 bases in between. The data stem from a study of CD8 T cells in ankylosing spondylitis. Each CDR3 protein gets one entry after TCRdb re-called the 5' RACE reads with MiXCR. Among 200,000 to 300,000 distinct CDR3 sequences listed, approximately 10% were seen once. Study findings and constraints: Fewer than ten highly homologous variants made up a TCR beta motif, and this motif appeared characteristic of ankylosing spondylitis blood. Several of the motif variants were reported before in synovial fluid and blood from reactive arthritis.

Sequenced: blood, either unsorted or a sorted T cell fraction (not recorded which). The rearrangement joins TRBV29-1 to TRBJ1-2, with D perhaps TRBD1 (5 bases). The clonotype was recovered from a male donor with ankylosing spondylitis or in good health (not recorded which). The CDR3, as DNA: TGCAGCGTTGAACGGCAGGGCTCCTATGGCTACACCTTC. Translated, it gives CSVERQGSYGYTF.